The 24 T cell receptor beta chains listed next were all sequenced from one sample in a study of monozygotic twins with cystic fibrosis. The repertoire was sequenced with immunoSEQ multiplex PCR; TCRdb's copy has only in-frame clones and lacks some. This sample yields about 7,500 clones, of which around 94% are seen a single time; 0.5% to 0.65% belongs to the top ten. Sequencing was performed on blood. These receptors originate from a boy younger than 10 with cystic fibrosis.

This clone was counted a single time. CDR3 nucleotides: TGTGCCAGCAGCGTAGGTGCGGGGCCAGGTCAAGAGACCCAGTACTTC. Amino acid sequence: CASSVGAGPGQETQYF. The chain links TRBV9 to TRBJ2-5; D might be TRBD2 (6 bases). The CDR3 totals 16 residues. V lost 0 bases and J lost 2, with 14 bases in between. Germline CDR1 is SGDLS and CDR2 is YYNGEE.

J is TRBJ1-6 and V is TRBV7-2; the match to TRBD1 covers 9 bases. Germline V gives CDR1 SGHTA, CDR2 FQGNSA. Losses at the gene ends were 5 bases for V and 1 base for J; bases not matched to a gene: 6. The CDR3 covers 17 residues. CDR3 bases: TGTGCCAGCAGCCAGTTCGACAGGGGGTCCTATAATTCACCCCTCCACTTT. This encodes CASSQFDRGSYNSPLHF.

The chain recombines TRBV6-5 with TRBJ2-2; 7 bases match TRBD1. The V gene's germline CDR1 is MNHEY and CDR2 SVGAGI. The V and J ends lost 5 bases and 1 base, in that order; junction bases with no gene match: 4. The CDR3 runs 15 residues. The CDR3 sequence: CASSPGTVNTGELFF. In nucleotides, the CDR3 is TGTGCCAGCAGTCCCGGGACAGTGAACACCGGGGAGCTGTTTTTT.

This chain uses TRBV5-1 with TRBJ2-5; 9 positions agree with TRBD2. The ends lost 1 base at V and 1 base at J; junction bases unmatched: 5. The CDR3 contains 16 residues. Germline values: CDR1 SGHRS, CDR2 YFSETQ. The CDR3 DNA is TGCGCCAGCAGCTTGCTAGCGGGGAAGGTCCAAGAGACCCAGTACTTC. This sequence encodes CASSLLAGKVQETQYF. Based on the CDR3 plus reference TRBV5-1 and TRBJ2-5, the full variable domain is KAGVTQTPRYLIKTRGQQVTLSCSPISGHRSVSWYQQTPGQGLQFLFEYFSETQRNKGNFPGRFSGRQFSNSRSEMNVSTLELGDSALYLCASSLLAGKVQETQYFGPGTRLLVL.

A few counts support this clone. The DNA for the CDR3 is TGTGCCAGCAGCTTAACCGGGGCCAACGTCCTGACTTTC. Protein product: CASSLTGANVLTF. J is TRBJ2-6 and V is TRBV7-6, with D unclear. CDR1 and CDR2 from the germline V gene are SGHVS and FNYEAQ. Deletions cut 2 bases from V and 4 bases from J, with 3 bases between. CDR3 size: 13 residues.

The rearrangement uses TRBV5-8 and TRBJ1-5; 8 nucleotides line up with TRBD1. From germline, CDR1 is SGHTS and CDR2 YDEGEE. The CDR3 has 15 amino acids. V shed 4 bases, J shed 3 bases, and the junction held 6 bases outside the gene matches. CDR3 amino acids: CASSLGQAYNQPQHF. The CDR3 DNA reads TGTGCCAGCAGCCTGGGACAGGCTTACAATCAGCCCCAGCATTTT. The whole variable domain, filled in from reference TRBV5-8 and TRBJ1-5, reads EAGVTQSPTHLIKTRGQQATLRCSPISGHTSVYWYQQALGLGLQFLLWYDEGEERNRGNFPPRFSGRQFPNYSSELNVNALELEDSALYLCASSLGQAYNQPQHFGDGTRLSIL.

V is TRBV5-8 and J is TRBJ2-3, with D uncertain. CDR3 size: 16 residues. The ends were cut back, 0 bases at V and 1 base at J, with 12 bases in the middle. Germline V gene sequence: CDR1 SGHTS, CDR2 YDEGEE. CDR3 protein: CASSLVAASGTDTQYF. Here the CDR3 DNA reads TGTGCCAGCAGCTTGGTGGCAGCCTCGGGCACAGATACGCAGTATTTT.

The chain combines TRBV7-9 with TRBJ2-3; D perhaps matches TRBD2 (5 bases). Deletions cut 3 bases from V and 2 bases from J, with 24 bases between. CDR3 length: 19 residues. CDR1 SEHNR and CDR2 FQNEAQ come from the germline V gene (reference sequence). The CDR3 nucleotides read TGTGCCAGCAGCTTGAGGGTCCATACAGAGTTCATGCCCACAGATACGCAGTATTTT. It is translated as CASSLRVHTEFMPTDTQYF. Full variable domain (rest looked up from reference TRBV7-9 and TRBJ2-3): DTGVSQNPRHKITKRGQNVTFRCDPISEHNRLYWYRQTLGQGPEFLTYFQNEAQLEKSRLLSDRFSAERPKGSFSTLEIQRTEQGDSAMYLCASSLRVHTEFMPTDTQYFGPGTRLTVL.

The chain carries TRBV5-1 and TRBJ2-3; 11 nucleotides align to TRBD2. Germline V gene data show CDR1 as SGHRS and CDR2 as YFSETQ. J lost 4 bases, V lost 7 bases, and 5 bases had no gene match. The CDR3 totals 14 residues. CDR3 sequence (DNA): TGCGCCAGCGGGGCTAGCGGGGGGCCAGATACGCAGTATTTT. It encodes CASGASGGPDTQYF.

This chain links TRBV5-8 with TRBJ1-2, with TRBD1 matching over 7 bases. The ends lost 2 bases at V and 2 bases at J; junction bases unmatched: 0. Germline CDR1 reads SGHTS; CDR2 reads YDEGEE. The CDR3 has 13 residues. The CDR3 protein is CASSLQGNYGYTF. The CDR3, as DNA: TGTGCCAGCAGCTTACAGGGGAACTATGGCTACACCTTC.

V and J are TRBV18 and TRBJ2-5; no definite D call. This CDR3 is 14 amino acids long. V was shortened by 3 bases and J by 5 bases, with 13 bases between the two germline ends. Per germline, CDR1 KGHSH and CDR2 LQKENI. CDR3 region: CASSPSGDRETQYF. CDR3 sequence (DNA): TGTGCCAGCTCACCGTCAGGCGATAGGGAGACCCAGTACTTC.

A single count supports this clone. This CDR3 reads CASRGYGDLVDNEQFF. Here the CDR3 DNA reads TGTGCCAGCAGGGGTTACGGGGACTTAGTTGACAATGAGCAGTTCTTC. The rearrangement uses TRBV7-9 and TRBJ2-1; D might be TRBD2 (6 bases). Trimming pared 6 bases from V and 5 bases from J, leaving 20 bases between. Germline CDR1 and CDR2: SEHNR and FQNEAQ (reference sequence). The CDR3 is 16 residues long.

V and J are TRBV18 and TRBJ1-2; no firm D call. The CDR3 length is 16 residues. V shed 3 bases and J shed 1 base, with 15 bases lying between them. The germline CDR1 and CDR2 sequences are KGHSH and LQKENI. The CDR3 reads CASSPSTSSGNYGYTF. CDR3 nucleotides: TGTGCCAGCTCACCCTCGACCTCCTCCGGTAACTATGGCTACACCTTC.

This chain connects TRBV7-8 to TRBJ2-2, with 10 bases aligning to TRBD1. Germline-derived CDR1 and CDR2 are SGHVS and FQNEAQ. Losses at the gene ends were 5 bases for V and 3 bases for J; bases not matched to a gene: 3. The CDR3 sequence is 15 residues long. CDR3 residues: CASSVDRGYTGELFF. The CDR3, as DNA: TGTGCCAGCAGCGTGGACAGGGGGTACACCGGGGAGCTGTTTTTT.

The chain employs TRBV7-9 and TRBJ1-2, with D possibly matching TRBD1 (5 bases). V was pared by 2 bases and J by 4 bases, with 14 bases between. Germline-derived CDR1 and CDR2 are SEHNR and FQNEAQ (reference sequence). The CDR3 length is 15 residues. CDR3: CASSLWDRQGYGYTF. The CDR3 DNA reads TGTGCCAGCAGCTTATGGGACCGGCAGGGCTATGGCTACACCTTC.

This clone was seen only once. The chain is built from TRBV5-1 and TRBJ2-7, with a possible D match to TRBD1 (7 bases). V dropped 0 bases and J dropped 6 bases, with 19 bases sitting between them. Germline CDR1 reads SGHRS; CDR2 reads YFSETQ. CDR3 size: 16 residues. The CDR3 reads CASSLARGEVQLEQYF. In nucleotides, the CDR3 is TGCGCCAGCAGCTTGGCCAGGGGGGAGGTTCAGCTCGAGCAGTACTTC.

This clone was seen just once. J is TRBJ1-1 and V is TRBV7-9, with D possibly matching TRBD1 (5 bases). Trimming pared 0 bases from V and 5 bases from J, leaving 10 bases between. Germline CDR1 and CDR2: SEHNR and FQNEAQ (reference sequence). This CDR3 is 14 amino acids long. CDR3 sequence: CASSLAGEGTEAFF. In DNA form, the CDR3 reads TGTGCCAGCAGCTTAGCAGGGGAGGGGACTGAAGCTTTCTTT.

This rearrangement joins TRBV11-2 to TRBJ2-7; D might be TRBD1 or TRBD2, each matching 5 bases. Looked up from germline, CDR1 is SGHAT and CDR2 is FQNNGV. The CDR3 covers 12 residues. Trimming removed 8 bases at V and 5 bases at J, with 13 bases between. The CDR3 is CASGDLKDEQYF. The DNA of the CDR3 is TGTGCCAGCGGGGACCTTAAGGACGAGCAGTACTTC.

This CDR3 is CASSSTGGDQPQHF. As DNA, the CDR3 is TGTGCCAGCTCGTCTACAGGCGGGGATCAGCCCCAGCATTTT. J is TRBJ1-5 and V is TRBV18, with TRBD1 as a possible D gene (5 bases). Germline CDR1 and CDR2: KGHSH and LQKENI. The CDR3 covers 14 residues. The ends were cut back, 6 bases at V and 5 bases at J, with 14 bases in the middle.

The rearrangement uses TRBV7-9 and TRBJ1-5, with D unclear. V shed 5 bases and J shed 3 bases, with 5 bases lying between them. This CDR3 comprises 12 residues. Germline CDR1 and CDR2: SEHNR and FQNEAQ (reference sequence). CDR3 loop: CASSRDNQPQHF. The CDR3 DNA is TGTGCCAGCAGCCGGGACAATCAGCCCCAGCATTTT. The full variable domain, rest sourced from reference TRBV7-9 and TRBJ1-5, is DTGVSQNPRHKITKRGQNVTFRCDPISEHNRLYWYRQTLGQGPEFLTYFQNEAQLEKSRLLSDRFSAERPKGSFSTLEIQRTEQGDSAMYLCASSRDNQPQHFGDGTRLSIL.

This chain joins TRBV12-5 and TRBJ2-2; TRBD1 or TRBD2 may be the D gene (5 bases each). The CDR3 contains 16 residues. V was cut by 0 bases and J by 5 bases, with 13 bases left in between. Germline V gene sequence: CDR1 LGHNT, CDR2 FRNRAP. CDR3 DNA sequence: TGTGCTAGTGGTTTGGTCCAGGGTTCGGGAACCGGGGAGCTGTTTTTT. Its translation: CASGLVQGSGTGELFF.

The V gene is TRBV7-2, the J gene TRBJ1-6, with 10 bases that match TRBD1. The V gene end was trimmed by 6 bases and the J gene end by 9 bases; junction bases not matched to a gene: 5. The germline gives CDR1 SGHTA, CDR2 FQGNSA. The CDR3 length is 14 residues. CDR3 sequence (DNA): TGTGCCAGCAGGGGACAGGGGCATGGTTCACCCCTCCACTTT. The encoded protein is CASRGQGHGSPLHF.

The J gene is TRBJ1-2, the V gene TRBV6-5, with 8 bases fitting TRBD1. CDR3 size: 13 residues. Germline loops: CDR1 MNHEY, CDR2 SVGAGI. V trimming: 4 bases; J trimming: 4 bases; junction bases outside the gene matches: 2. The CDR3, as DNA: TGTGCCAGCAGTTCGGACAGGGTCTATGGCTACACCTTC. Translating gives CASSSDRVYGYTF.

The chain recombines TRBV4-1 with TRBJ1-1; 11 bases agree with TRBD1. The germline CDR1 and CDR2 sequences are MGHRA and YSYEKL. This CDR3 has 18 residues. V lost 2 bases and J lost 3; bases outside the gene matches: 11. CDR3 sequence: CASSQWTGGGEPDTEAFF. CDR3 coding DNA: TGCGCCAGCAGCCAATGGACAGGGGGCGGCGAGCCTGACACTGAAGCTTTCTTT.